These 27 T cell receptor beta chains share one sample of origin, sequenced in a study of identical twins. TCRdb fed the 5' RACE reads into MiXCR, producing one record per CDR3 protein. This sample yields approximately 240,000 distinct CDR3 sequences, of which over 13% are seen a single time; 8.8% belongs to the top ten. Sequencing input: memory (CD45RO+) T cells sorted from blood. All receptors come from a woman younger than 35 in good health.

This clonotype was recorded a few times. The J gene is TRBJ2-1, the V gene TRBV20-1, with 7 bases matching TRBD2. This CDR3 spans 15 amino acids. Germline loops: CDR1 DFQATT, CDR2 SNEGSKA (reference sequence). Trimming cost V 5 bases and J 0 bases; bases outside gene matches: 7. CDR3 in DNA: TGCAGTGCTCCCGGAACTAGCGCCTCCTACAATGAGCAGTTCTTC. Its protein is CSAPGTSASYNEQFF.

This chain joins TRBV11-1 and TRBJ2-6, with 12 positions matching TRBD2. Germline assignment: CDR1 SGHAT and CDR2 FQDESV (reference sequence). CDR3 size: 21 residues. The V gene end was trimmed by 0 bases and the J gene end by 4 bases; junction bases not matched to a gene: 13. The CDR3 region is CASSLAWGLAGPTAGANVLTF. The CDR3, as DNA: TGTGCCAGCAGCTTAGCGTGGGGACTAGCGGGTCCTACAGCGGGGGCCAACGTCCTGACTTTC.

This clonotype was detected a few times. The chain recombines TRBV12-3 or TRBV12-4 with TRBJ2-7, with 7 bases matching TRBD2. CDR3 size: 14 residues. With V trimmed by 5 bases and J by 0 bases, 4 bases remained unmatched. This CDR3 is CASSTSAGSYEQYF. DNA for the CDR3: TGTGCCAGCAGTACTAGCGCAGGCTCCTACGAGCAGTACTTC.

This clonotype was recorded a few times. The chain links TRBV7-9 to TRBJ2-5; D uncertain. V lost 5 bases, J lost 1 base, and 17 bases lay in between. CDR3 length equals 16 residues. Per the germline V gene, CDR1 is SEHNR and CDR2 is FQNEAQ (reference sequence). CDR3 DNA: TGTGCCAGCAGCAAACCCGGCAGGTACTCCCAAGAGACCCAGTACTTC. Its translation: CASSKPGRYSQETQYF.

This clonotype was detected ten times or more. This chain joins TRBV4-2 and TRBJ2-3; D might be TRBD1 or TRBD2, each matching 6 bases. This CDR3 region has 16 residues. Trimming left V 0 bases short and J 4 bases short, with 14 bases between. Germline CDR1 reads LGHNA; CDR2 reads YNFKEQ. In nucleotides, the CDR3 is TGTGCCAGCAGCCAAGACCGGGGGCGCGGAGCAGATACGCAGTATTTT. It encodes CASSQDRGRGADTQYF.

Ten or more counts support this clonotype. The gene calls are TRBV2 and TRBJ2-5, with 11 positions matching TRBD2. CDR3 size: 18 residues. With V trimmed by 7 bases and J by 4 bases, 17 bases remained unmatched. In germline, CDR1 is SNHLY, CDR2 FYNNEI. CDR3 in amino acids: CASTDLNRLAGSPETQYF. The CDR3 nucleotides read TGTGCCAGCACCGATCTAAATAGACTAGCGGGAAGCCCAGAGACCCAGTACTTC.

The chain employs TRBV6-1 and TRBJ2-5; D tentatively reads TRBD1 or TRBD2 (5 bases each). Germline CDR1 and CDR2: MNHNS and SASEGT. The ends were cut back, 7 bases at V and 5 bases at J, with 14 bases in the middle. This CDR3 is 13 amino acids long. This CDR3 is CASTREREETQYF. CDR3 sequence (DNA): TGTGCCAGCACCAGGGAGAGAGAGGAGACCCAGTACTTC.

This clonotype was seen ten or more times. This chain connects TRBV20-1 to TRBJ2-7; TRBD2 agrees at 9 bases. Germline loops: CDR1 DFQATT, CDR2 SNEGSKA (reference sequence). This CDR3 spans 15 amino acids. The junction had 10 bases not matched to a gene; V was cut back by 0 bases and J by 7 bases. The CDR3 reads CSARDVLAGQWEQYF. The CDR3 nucleotides read TGCAGTGCTAGAGACGTTCTAGCGGGACAATGGGAGCAGTACTTC.

This clonotype was recorded many times. The gene calls are TRBV12-3 or TRBV12-4 and TRBJ2-7; the match to TRBD1 covers 9 bases. J was trimmed by 2 bases and V by 5 bases; bases with no gene match: 7. The CDR3 spans 15 residues. CDR3 protein: CASSLQGTGTYEQYF. CDR3 bases: TGTGCCAGCAGTCTTCAGGGGACAGGGACCTACGAGCAGTACTTC.

Only a few counts were recorded for this clonotype. V and J are TRBV2 and TRBJ2-3, with unresolved D. The ends were cut back, 2 bases at V and 4 bases at J, with 10 bases in the middle. Germline loops: CDR1 SNHLY, CDR2 FYNNEI. This CDR3 is 14 amino acids long. This CDR3 is CASSERGPADTQYF. The CDR3 DNA is TGTGCCAGCAGTGAACGAGGTCCCGCAGATACGCAGTATTTT.

This clonotype was picked up a small number of times. The chain has TRBV29-1 and TRBJ1-2; maybe TRBD1 (6 bases). CDR3 length: 12 amino acids. Germline V gene sequence: CDR1 SQVTM, CDR2 ANQGSEA. Trimming removed 3 bases from V and 8 bases from J, with 13 bases in between. The CDR3 DNA reads as TGCAGCGTTGAGCCGGGGACAAGGGGCTACACCTTC. It codes for CSVEPGTRGYTF.

The V call is TRBV12-3 or TRBV12-4, the J call TRBJ2-2; possibly TRBD1 for D (6 bases). Trimming removed 6 bases at V and 1 base at J, with 12 bases between. CDR3 size: 15 residues. The CDR3 DNA reads as TGTGCCAGCAGGCAGGGACATCAGAACACCGGGGAGCTGTTTTTT. It encodes CASRQGHQNTGELFF.

This clonotype was seen a handful of times. The V and J genes are TRBV3-1 and TRBJ1-2; 8 bases are shared with TRBD1. The ends lost 1 base at V and 0 bases at J; junction bases unmatched: 1. This CDR3 is built from 15 residues. Germline V gene sequence: CDR1 LGHDT, CDR2 YNNKEL (reference sequence). The CDR3, as DNA: TGTGCCAGCAGCCAAGTGACAGGGGCTAACTATGGCTACACCTTC. The encoded protein is CASSQVTGANYGYTF.

In this sample, this clonotype turned up once. The genes are TRBV20-1 and TRBJ2-7; D call uncertain. Germline lookup yields CDR1 DFQATT and CDR2 SNEGSKA (reference sequence). The CDR3 sequence is 12 residues long. With 2 bases removed from V and 2 bases from J, the gap between germline ends came to 7 bases. The CDR3 protein is CSARNGPYEQYF. The CDR3 DNA sequence: TGCAGTGCTAGAAACGGCCCCTACGAGCAGTACTTC.

The sample holds a few counts of this clonotype. The chain links TRBV12-3 or TRBV12-4 to TRBJ1-1; 8 positions agree with TRBD1. The CDR3 consists of 14 residues. V trimming: 5 bases; J trimming: 6 bases; junction bases outside the gene matches: 8. The CDR3 DNA reads as TGTGCCAGCAGTCCTAGAATACAGGGGGCTGAAGCTTTCTTT. Translation: CASSPRIQGAEAFF.

This chain joins TRBV7-8 and TRBJ2-7; 13 nucleotides line up with TRBD2. Trimming cost V 5 bases and J 2 bases; bases outside gene matches: 6. This CDR3 contains 16 residues. CDR1 and CDR2 (germline): SGHVS, FQNEAQ. Written as DNA, the CDR3 is TGTGCCAGCAGCACCACTAGCGGGGGGGCCCCCTACGAGCAGTACTTC. Amino acids: CASSTTSGGAPYEQYF. Full variable domain (missing parts from reference TRBV7-8 and TRBJ2-7): GAGVSQSPRYKVAKRGQDVALRCDPISGHVSLFWYQQALGQGPEFLTYFQNEAQLDKSGLPSDRFFAERPEGSVSTLKIQRTQQEDSAVYLCASSTTSGGAPYEQYFGPGTRLTVT.

This clonotype was recorded a few times. V gene TRBV4-2 combines with J gene TRBJ2-7; D might be TRBD2 (5 bases). V lost 4 bases, J lost 0 bases, and 13 bases lay in between. CDR3 size: 15 residues. The germline gives CDR1 LGHNA, CDR2 YNFKEQ. CDR3 residues: CASSRPAESSYEQYF. For the CDR3, the DNA is TGTGCCAGCAGCCGCCCAGCGGAGAGCTCCTACGAGCAGTACTTC.

Only a few counts were recorded for this clonotype. The chain joins TRBV12-3 or TRBV12-4 to TRBJ1-5, with 7 positions matching TRBD1. The ends lost 2 bases at V and 6 bases at J; junction bases unmatched: 7. The CDR3 is 15 residues long. CDR3 protein: CASSLYRGVGQPQHF. The CDR3 bases are TGTGCCAGCAGTTTATACAGGGGCGTGGGTCAGCCCCAGCATTTT.

CDR3 region: CAISESLTTAYEQYF. CDR3 sequence (DNA): TGTGCCATCAGTGAGTCCCTCACAACTGCCTACGAGCAGTACTTC. The chain recombines TRBV10-3 with TRBJ2-7; the D is unclear. The CDR3 covers 15 residues. Germline V gives CDR1 ENHRY, CDR2 SYGVKD. With 0 bases removed from V and 2 bases from J, the gap between germline ends came to 11 bases.

This clonotype was observed many times. The V and J genes are TRBV12-3 or TRBV12-4 and TRBJ2-3; D remains unclear. V was trimmed by 3 bases and J by 0 bases, leaving 7 bases between them. The CDR3 consists of 14 residues. CDR3 in DNA: TGTGCCAGCAGTTTGTTAGCTAGCACAGATACGCAGTATTTT. Amino acid sequence: CASSLLASTDTQYF.

V is TRBV12-3 or TRBV12-4 and J is TRBJ2-7; 10 bases line up with TRBD2. This CDR3 has 17 amino acids. V dropped 1 base and J dropped 2; count of bases not matched to a gene: 8. CDR3 sequence reads: CASSLGTSGTAPYEQYF. CDR3 coding DNA: TGTGCCAGCAGTTTAGGGACTAGCGGTACGGCACCCTACGAGCAGTACTTC.

This chain links TRBV7-2 with TRBJ2-1; 7 nucleotides agree with TRBD2. Per germline, CDR1 SGHTA and CDR2 FQGNSA. The ends lost 2 bases at V and 9 bases at J; junction bases unmatched: 10. The CDR3 loop spans 15 amino acids. The CDR3 DNA reads TGTGCCAGCAGCTTACCGGGACTATCGGGGGGTGAGCAGTTCTTC. Amino acids: CASSLPGLSGGEQFF.

This clonotype appeared a few times. The rearrangement uses TRBV5-1 and TRBJ2-7; D is possibly TRBD1 or TRBD2 (5 bases each). Germline CDR1 reads SGHRS; CDR2 reads YFSETQ. CDR3 length: 14 residues. V lost 0 bases and J lost 3, with 10 bases in between. CDR3: CASSLAGRGYEQYF. CDR3 nucleotides: TGCGCCAGCAGCTTGGCGGGAAGGGGCTACGAGCAGTACTTC.

Ten or more counts support this clonotype. This chain joins TRBV6-2 or TRBV6-3 and TRBJ2-7; 8 nucleotides agree with TRBD2. Trimming took 5 bases from V and 0 from J; bases not matched to a gene: 3. This CDR3 has 14 residues. Germline V CDR1 and CDR2: MNHEY, SVGEGT. CDR3 loop: CASSTGTSSYEQYF. The CDR3 coding sequence is TGTGCCAGCAGTACCGGGACTAGCTCCTACGAGCAGTACTTC.

This clonotype was seen only a few times. This rearrangement joins TRBV5-1 to TRBJ1-5; 7 bases fit TRBD1. Germline-derived CDR1 and CDR2 are SGHRS and YFSETQ. V dropped 4 bases and J dropped 7; count of bases not matched to a gene: 11. This CDR3 comprises 15 residues. For the CDR3, the DNA is TGCGCCAGCAGCAGGGAGACAGGGTCATCCCAGCCCCAGCATTTT. Protein sequence: CASSRETGSSQPQHF.

This chain links TRBV6-2 or TRBV6-3 with TRBJ2-1; TRBD2 agrees at 8 bases. This CDR3 is built from 17 residues. J gave up 5 bases and V 6 bases, and 15 bases lay outside the gene matches. Germline V gives CDR1 MNHEY, CDR2 SVGEGT. CDR3 loop: CASSLRVSGGPNNEQFF. The CDR3 nucleotides are TGTGCCAGCAGCCTCCGGGTCTCGGGAGGGCCCAACAATGAGCAGTTCTTC.

This clonotype was observed at least ten times. V gene TRBV12-3 or TRBV12-4 combines with J gene TRBJ2-5, with D uncertain. The CDR3 is 15 residues long. V was cut by 2 bases and J by 1 base, with 11 bases left in between. CDR3 DNA sequence: TGTGCCAGCAGTTTAAACGGCCAAGCCCAAGAGACCCAGTACTTC. Amino acids: CASSLNGQAQETQYF.